This is a list of T cell receptor beta chains from one sample in a study of cytomegalovirus exposure and HLA in healthy donors. Generated by immunoSEQ multiplex PCR, the TCRdb table keeps only in-frame clones and is missing some. Of 150,000 to 200,000 clones listed, approximately 81% are singletons. Sequencing used PBMCs. These receptor sequences come from a woman between 50 and 59 years old in good health and CMV-seronegative. CDR3s include the opening cysteine and the closing phenylalanine or tryptophan. The D gene is left open where the match is weak. Clone sizes are given selectively: once, few, many, or a class where the clone is expanded.

clone_size j_call d_call v_call cdr3_nt cdr3_aa
. TRBJ1-4 TRBD1 TRBV6-1 TGTGCCAGCACCAGGACAGGGGGGGGAAAACTGTTTTTT CASTRTGGGKLFF
. TRBJ1-2 TRBD1 TRBV29-1 TGCAGCGTTTACGGGACAGGGGACGGCTACACCTTC CSVYGTGDGYTF
. TRBJ2-5 TRBD2 TRBV19 TGTGCCAGTAGTACCGTGGGAGCGGGAGTACAAGAGACCCAGTACTTC CASSTVGAGVQETQYF
. TRBJ2-1 . TRBV6-4 TGTGCCGGACAGGACTACGCACACCCCCATGAGCAGTTCTTC CAGQDYAHPHEQFF
. TRBJ2-7 . TRBV4-1 TGCGCCAGCAGCCAAGTCGGTCTTATCTACGAGCAGTACTTC CASSQVGLIYEQYF
. TRBJ2-3 TRBD1 TRBV7-2 TGTGCCAGCAGCCCAGGGACAGCGAGCACAGATACGCAGTATTTT CASSPGTASTDTQYF
. TRBJ1-4 TRBD1 TRBV14 TGTGCCAGCAGCCACCTAAATCCTACAGGGGGGAAGGGTGAAAAACTGTTTTTT CASSHLNPTGGKGEKLFF
once TRBJ2-7 TRBD2 TRBV7-8 TGTGCCAGCAGCTTAAGCGACAGCGGGGGTTCGGGGGAGCAGTACTTC CASSLSDSGGSGEQYF
. TRBJ2-1 TRBD2 TRBV29-1 TGCAGCGTTAAAGGCGATCCTAGCGGGGGGGAATACAATGAGCAGTTCTTC CSVKGDPSGGEYNEQFF
once TRBJ1-4 TRBD1 TRBV15 TGTGCCACCAGCAGAGAGTATTCAGGGACAGGGGTTCAGGAAAAACTGTTTTTT CATSREYSGTGVQEKLFF
. TRBJ1-5 . TRBV28 TGTGCCAGCAGTTTCAGCGGGGCAGGGAGTCAGCCCCAGCATTTT CASSFSGAGSQPQHF
. TRBJ2-7 TRBD2 TRBV7-2 TGTGCCAGCAGCTTAGTGCGGGGTACGGCGGGAGGCGGCGAGCAGTACTTC CASSLVRGTAGGGEQYF
. TRBJ1-1 TRBD1 TRBV6-6 TGTGCCAGCAGTTACGGGGGCAGGGGGGCGCGCACTGAAGCTTTCTTT CASSYGGRGARTEAFF
. TRBJ2-2 . TRBV29-1 TGCAGCGTTCGAGGCCCTGGGGAGCTGTTTTTT CSVRGPGELFF
. TRBJ2-2 TRBD2 TRBV7-2 TGTGCCAGCAGCTCCCGAGGGCCTAGCGGGAGTTACACCGGGGAGCTGTTTTTT CASSSRGPSGSYTGELFF
. TRBJ2-7 . TRBV28 TGTGCCAGCAGTTTACAGAGCGGCGAGCAGTACTTC CASSLQSGEQYF
. TRBJ2-7 TRBD1 TRBV28 TGTGCCAGCGCTTCTTCCGGGACAGGGGGCTACGAGCAGTACTTC CASASSGTGGYEQYF
. TRBJ1-1 TRBD1 TRBV6-5 TGTGCCAGCCGCCAGGGACAGGGAAACACTGAAGCTTTCTTT CASRQGQGNTEAFF
. TRBJ2-2 . TRBV15 TGTGCCACCAGCCGGGACATCTTGAACACCGGGGAGCTGTTTTTT CATSRDILNTGELFF
. TRBJ2-1 TRBD2 TRBV5-4 TGTGCCAGCAGCCCGCCGGGACTAGCGGCGCCAGGGAATGAGCAGTTCTTC CASSPPGLAAPGNEQFF
few TRBJ2-1 . TRBV28 TGTGCCAGCAGGCGACACGCTTTCTCCTACAATGAGCAGTTCTTC CASRRHAFSYNEQFF
. TRBJ2-2 TRBD2 TRBV4-2 TGTGCCAGCAGCCAAGGGACTAGCGGGGGCCTGAACACCGGGGAGCTGTTTTTT CASSQGTSGGLNTGELFF
. TRBJ1-4 . TRBV29-1 TGCAGTGGCCGAAACGCCGGAGGTGAAAAACTGTTTTTT CSGRNAGGEKLFF
. TRBJ1-1 . TRBV27 TGTGCCAGCAGTCGTGATTCAGGGCGTGGCACTGAAGCTTTCTTT CASSRDSGRGTEAFF